This passage covers 19 T cell receptor beta chains from one sample sequenced in a study of cytomegalovirus exposure and HLA in healthy donors. The PCR used 60 Vbeta and 13 Jbeta primers. Method: immunoSEQ multiplex PCR; TCRdb's copy keeps in-frame clones and lacks some. Of about 90,000 clones listed, approximately 69% are singletons. Sequencing input: PBMCs. These receptors were collected from a woman aged 45-65 years in good health and CMV-seropositive.

The chain couples TRBV28 to TRBJ1-1, with 7 bases that match TRBD1. The J segment lost 1 base and the V segment lost 4 bases, leaving 15 bases of the junction unmatched. The CDR3 sequence is 18 residues long. The V gene's germline CDR1 is MDHEN and CDR2 SYDVKM. The CDR3 DNA reads TGTGCCAGCAGTTCATCGATACTCGACAGGGTAGGGAACACTGAAGCTTTCTTT. Its translation is CASSSSILDRVGNTEAFF.

About this clone itself: Additional DNA sequences in this sample encode the identical CDR3. The rearrangement links TRBV9 to TRBJ2-3; TRBD1 aligns across 7 bases. This CDR3 has 16 amino acids. The germline CDR1 and CDR2 sequences are SGDLS and YYNGEE. Trimming removed 4 bases from V and 2 bases from J; junction bases left unmatched: 10. This CDR3 is CASSSRTGKDTDTQYF. The CDR3 coding sequence is TGTGCCAGCAGCTCCCGGACAGGTAAAGACACAGATACGCAGTATTTT. The full variable domain, with the rest looked up from reference TRBV9 and TRBJ2-3, is DSGVTQTPKHLITATGQRVTLRCSPRSGDLSVYWYQQSLDQGLQFLIQYYNGEERAKGNILERFSAQQFPDLHSELNLSSLELGDSALYFCASSSRTGKDTDTQYFGPGTRLTVL.

CDR3 region: CASSSSGTYEQYF. As DNA, the CDR3 is TGTGCCAGCAGCTCATCCGGGACCTACGAGCAGTACTTC. This chain links TRBV5-4 with TRBJ2-7, with D maybe TRBD2 (5 bases). This CDR3 comprises 13 residues. V was pared by 3 bases and J by 2 bases, with 9 bases between. The germline CDR1 and CDR2 sequences are SGHNT and YYREEE (reference sequence).

This clone came up once. The chain couples TRBV9 to TRBJ1-5, with TRBD1 as a possible D gene (6 bases). This CDR3 is 16 amino acids long. CDR1 is SGDLS, CDR2 YYNGEE, per germline. V lost 3 bases, J lost 0 bases, and 13 bases lay in between. The CDR3 here is CASSGGGQNSNQPQHF. The CDR3 nucleotides read TGTGCCAGCAGCGGAGGGGGACAAAATAGCAATCAGCCCCAGCATTTT. The variable domain in full, completed from reference TRBV9 and TRBJ1-5, reads DSGVTQTPKHLITATGQRVTLRCSPRSGDLSVYWYQQSLDQGLQFLIQYYNGEERAKGNILERFSAQQFPDLHSELNLSSLELGDSALYFCASSGGGQNSNQPQHFGDGTRLSIL.

This chain joins TRBV9 and TRBJ2-3, with D maybe TRBD2 (5 bases). This CDR3 contains 15 residues. V lost 3 bases and J lost 0, with 11 bases in between. CDR1 SGDLS and CDR2 YYNGEE come from the germline V gene. CDR3 DNA: TGTGCCAGCAGCGCGGGGTCATCTAGCACAGATACGCAGTATTTT. It encodes CASSAGSSSTDTQYF.

The genes are TRBV9 and TRBJ1-4; D is unresolved. V was pared by 4 bases and J by 5 bases, with 9 bases between. The CDR3 is made up of 13 amino acids. Germline CDR1 and CDR2: SGDLS and YYNGEE. CDR3 DNA: TGTGCCAGCAGCCCCAGGTGGAATGAAAAACTGTTTTTT. Its translation is CASSPRWNEKLFF.

V usage is TRBV9 and J usage is TRBJ1-4; possibly TRBD1 for D (6 bases). Trimming took off 4 bases at V and 4 bases at J, with 11 bases between the two ends. The CDR3 consists of 14 residues. Germline CDR1 reads SGDLS; CDR2 reads YYNGEE. CDR3 loop: CASSPGQSNEKLFF. CDR3 coding DNA: TGTGCCAGCAGCCCGGGACAAAGTAATGAAAAACTGTTTTTT.

The chain couples TRBV28 to TRBJ2-2; a weak D match, TRBD1 (5 bases). The CDR3 contains 15 residues. Germline loops: CDR1 MDHEN, CDR2 SYDVKM. V lost 5 bases and J 0 bases, leaving 10 bases between the germline ends. CDR3 sequence: CASSQGRSNTGELFF. DNA for the CDR3: TGTGCCAGCAGTCAGGGAAGGTCGAACACCGGGGAGCTGTTTTTT. The whole variable domain, filled in from reference TRBV28 and TRBJ2-2, reads DVKVTQSSRYLVKRTGEKVFLECVQDMDHENMFWYRQDPGLGLRLIYFSYDVKMKEKGDIPEGYSVSREKKERFSLILESASTNQTSMYLCASSQGRSNTGELFFGEGSRLTVL.

The rearrangement joins TRBV7-9 to TRBJ2-1; 13 bases line up with TRBD2. Germline CDR1 reads SEHNR; CDR2 reads FQNEAQ (reference sequence). The CDR3 extends over 14 amino acids. Trimming removed 5 bases from V and 13 bases from J; junction bases left unmatched: 8. The CDR3, as DNA: TGTGCCAGCAGCCTTGGACTAGCGGGGGCCCTACAGTTCTTC. Residues: CASSLGLAGALQFF.

This chain joins TRBV13 and TRBJ2-7; D is perhaps TRBD2 (5 bases). The CDR3 is 13 residues long. From germline, CDR1 is PRHDT and CDR2 FYEKMQ (reference sequence). The V and J ends lost 6 bases and 2 bases respectively, with 11 bases between them. DNA of the CDR3: TGTGCCAGCAGTGAGGGAAAGGCCTACGAGCAGTACTTC. The encoded protein is CASSEGKAYEQYF. Combining the CDR3 with reference TRBV13 and TRBJ2-7 gives the whole variable domain AAGVIQSPRHLIKEKRETATLKCYPIPRHDTVYWYQQGPGQDPQFLISFYEKMQSDKGSIPDRFSAQQFSDYHSELNMSSLELGDSALYFCASSEGKAYEQYFGPGTRLTVT.

This chain connects TRBV4-1 to TRBJ1-5; D is unclear. Looked up from germline, CDR1 is MGHRA and CDR2 is YSYEKL. The CDR3 covers 16 residues. V lost 0 bases and J 2 bases, leaving 11 bases between the germline ends. Here the CDR3 reads CASSQDDGEGNQPQHF. In DNA form, the CDR3 reads TGCGCCAGCAGCCAAGACGATGGAGAAGGCAATCAGCCCCAGCATTTT.

This rearrangement joins TRBV27 to TRBJ2-1; D is undetermined. The germline V gene has CDR1 MNHEY and CDR2 SMNVEV (reference sequence). V was trimmed by 8 bases and J by 4 bases, leaving 18 bases between them. The CDR3 sequence is 15 residues long. CDR3 coding DNA: TGTGCCAGCGGTTACGGTAGTCAGGTATACAATGAGCAGTTCTTC. Its protein product is CASGYGSQVYNEQFF.

This chain connects TRBV9 to TRBJ2-5, with D possibly being TRBD2 (6 bases). V gave up 0 bases and J gave up 1 base, with 13 bases separating them. Germline assignment: CDR1 SGDLS and CDR2 YYNGEE. The CDR3 is made up of 16 amino acids. The CDR3 bases are TGTGCCAGCAGCGTAGCGTCTAGCGCCCTCCAAGAGACCCAGTACTTC. This translates into CASSVASSALQETQYF.

In this sample, this clone turned up many times. The chain links TRBV5-6 to TRBJ2-5; D is unresolved. This CDR3 spans 14 amino acids. The V gene lost 0 bases and the J gene lost 2 bases, with 8 bases spanning the gap. CDR1 and CDR2 (germline): SGHDT, YYEEEE. CDR3 amino acids: CASSLAGPQETQYF. CDR3 sequence (DNA): TGTGCCAGCAGCTTGGCTGGCCCTCAAGAGACCCAGTACTTC. The full variable domain, rest sourced from reference TRBV5-6 and TRBJ2-5, is DAGVTQSPTHLIKTRGQQVTLRCSPKSGHDTVSWYQQALGQGPQFIFQYYEEEERQRGNFPDRFSGHQFPNYSSELNVNALLLGDSALYLCASSLAGPQETQYFGPGTRLLVL.

Only one count was recorded for this clone. The V call is TRBV7-6, the J call TRBJ1-5; D remains ambiguous. Germline values: CDR1 SGHVS, CDR2 FNYEAQ. With 1 base removed from V and 3 bases from J, the gap between germline ends came to 13 bases. The CDR3 consists of 16 residues. DNA of the CDR3: TGTGCCAGCAGCTTAGGTGCAGAAACCCTCAATCAGCCCCAGCATTTT. Protein product: CASSLGAETLNQPQHF.

The gene calls are TRBV5-5 and TRBJ2-1; 7 bases are shared with TRBD1. From germline, CDR1 is SGHKS and CDR2 YYEKEE (reference sequence). CDR3 size: 17 residues. J lost 8 bases, V lost 4 bases, and 18 bases had no gene match. CDR3: CASSPDRVGAARDEQFF. In DNA, the CDR3 is TGTGCCAGCAGCCCCGACAGGGTTGGGGCGGCTAGGGATGAGCAGTTCTTC.

V and J are TRBV13 and TRBJ1-2; D is possibly TRBD1 (5 bases). Germline V gene data show CDR1 as PRHDT and CDR2 as FYEKMQ (reference sequence). This CDR3 region has 16 residues. V lost 1 base and J lost 0, with 12 bases in between. The CDR3 nucleotides are TGTGCCAGCAGCTTAGAACCGACAGTGACTAACTATGGCTACACCTTC. Residues: CASSLEPTVTNYGYTF.

V is TRBV28 and J is TRBJ1-2; tentatively, D is TRBD1 (6 bases). This CDR3 has 14 residues. V lost 6 bases and J 4 bases, leaving 15 bases between the germline ends. The germline V gene has CDR1 MDHEN and CDR2 SYDVKM. The CDR3: CASRLRTDFYGYTF. CDR3 nucleotide sequence: TGTGCCAGCAGACTAAGGACAGACTTCTATGGCTACACCTTC.

The V call is TRBV15, the J call TRBJ1-5, with D perhaps TRBD1 (6 bases). The germline gives CDR1 LNHNV, CDR2 YYDKDF (reference sequence). With 0 bases removed from V and 7 bases from J, the gap between germline ends came to 7 bases. The CDR3 contains 13 residues. CDR3 in amino acids: CATSRDQGQPQHF. The CDR3 DNA reads as TGTGCCACCAGCAGAGATCAGGGGCAGCCCCAGCATTTT.